This T cell receptor (beta chain) originates from a study of T cells after yellow fever vaccination. The V end was cut by 0 bases, the J end by 2 bases, with 10 bases between. The CDR3 contains 15 residues. Germline CDR1 reads LNHNV; CDR2 reads YYDKDF (reference sequence). As regards this clonotype: The antigen remains unidentified.

Findings of the study overall: The study noted that FACS-sorted repertoires could contain abundant clonotypes contaminating from the bulk population.

TCRdb itself ran the 5' RACE reads through MiXCR, one entry per CDR3 protein. The sample yields a few hundred thousand distinct CDR3 sequences, roughly 4.3% seen once. Sequences were derived from PBMCs, sampled 5 days after the yellow fever booster vaccination. J is TRBJ1-2 and V is TRBV15; no firm D call. This receptor was taken from a man aged 18 to 30 who received the YFV17D yellow fever vaccine. CDR3 nucleotides: TGTGCCACCAGCAGAGAGGGCGGAGGCAACTATGGCTACACCTTC. Its translation: CATSREGGGNYGYTF.